One and the same sample provided the 25 T cell receptor beta chains below, sequenced in a study of control samples from healthy donors and cancer patients. Libraries were prepared by immunoSEQ multiplex PCR; TCRdb keeps only in-frame clonotypes and omits some of them. The sample yields about 130,000 clones, about 92% seen once. The specimen was blood. These receptors were taken from a woman in her 50s in good health.

The chain uses TRBV10-3 and TRBJ2-5, with D unclear. V was clipped by 2 bases and J by 7 bases, with 8 bases between them. CDR3 length equals 12 residues. Germline values: CDR1 ENHRY, CDR2 SYGVKD. This CDR3 is CAISEPGTTQYF. The CDR3 DNA sequence: TGTGCCATCAGTGAGCCAGGCACGACCCAGTACTTC.

The J gene is TRBJ2-7, the V gene TRBV3-1 (or the pseudogene TRBV3-2); D might be TRBD1 (5 bases). Per germline, CDR1 LGHDT and CDR2 YNNKEL (reference sequence). There are 13 residues in the CDR3. V was cut by 3 bases and J by 3 bases, with 9 bases left in between. The CDR3 nucleotides read TGTGCCAGCAGCCATGGACATAGCTACGAGCAGTACTTC. It encodes CASSHGHSYEQYF.

V gene TRBV6-5 combines with J gene TRBJ1-1; tentatively, D is TRBD1 (5 bases). V lost 4 bases and J lost 3, with 9 bases in between. CDR1 and CDR2 (germline): MNHEY, SVGAGI. This CDR3 is built from 13 residues. CDR3 region: CASSSTGDTEAFF. CDR3 nucleotide sequence: TGTGCCAGCAGTTCCACAGGTGACACTGAAGCTTTCTTT.

This clone was picked up many times. This sequence joins TRBV7-9 and TRBJ1-5, with a weak D call TRBD1 (5 bases). Germline V lookup: CDR1 SEHNR, CDR2 FQNEAQ (reference sequence). The CDR3 runs 13 residues. Deletions cut 3 bases from V and 6 bases from J, with 9 bases between. CDR3 protein: CASSLGGTQPQHF. Here the CDR3 DNA reads TGTGCCAGCAGCTTGGGGGGGACTCAGCCCCAGCATTTT.

The V and J genes are TRBV5-1 and TRBJ1-3, with D uncertain. This CDR3 has 14 residues. The germline V and J ends were trimmed by 0 bases and 4 bases, with 8 bases remaining between them. Germline V CDR1 and CDR2: SGHRS, YFSETQ. CDR3 residues: CASSLVGRGNTIYF. As DNA, the CDR3 is TGCGCCAGCAGCTTGGTAGGGAGGGGAAACACCATATATTTT. The full variable domain, with the rest looked up from reference TRBV5-1 and TRBJ1-3, is KAGVTQTPRYLIKTRGQQVTLSCSPISGHRSVSWYQQTPGQGLQFLFEYFSETQRNKGNFPGRFSGRQFSNSRSEMNVSTLELGDSALYLCASSLVGRGNTIYFGEGSWLTVV.

V usage is TRBV19 and J usage is TRBJ1-1; 8 bases fit TRBD1. CDR1 and CDR2 (germline): LNHDA, SQIVND (reference sequence). The ends lost 7 bases at V and 3 bases at J; junction bases unmatched: 7. The CDR3 contains 14 residues. CDR3 in amino acids: CASNPGQGYTEAFF. CDR3 in DNA: TGTGCCAGTAACCCTGGACAGGGATACACTGAAGCTTTCTTT.

The genes are TRBV5-6 and TRBJ1-1; no clear D. Germline V gene lookup returns CDR1 SGHDT and CDR2 YYEEEE. The CDR3 runs to 14 residues. V lost 0 bases to trimming and J lost 2 bases, with 8 bases between them. CDR3 DNA: TGTGCCAGCAGCTTGGGGGTGGGTAACACTGAAGCTTTCTTT. Protein product: CASSLGVGNTEAFF.

This sequence joins TRBV18 and TRBJ1-4, with 7 bases fitting TRBD1. The CDR3 runs 15 residues. In germline, CDR1 is KGHSH, CDR2 LQKENI. V was pared by 3 bases and J by 8 bases, with 9 bases of the junction left unmatched. CDR3 sequence reads: CASSPTGQPVEKLFF. CDR3 sequence (DNA): TGTGCCAGCTCACCGACGGGACAGCCAGTAGAAAAACTGTTTTTT.

The chain links TRBV6-5 to TRBJ2-2, with TRBD1 identical over 9 bases. Germline trimming cut 5 bases from V and 0 bases from J; bases unmatched to any gene: 1. CDR3 length: 15 residues. CDR1 is MNHEY and CDR2 is SVGAGI in the germline V gene. CDR3 region: CASSRQGANTGELFF. The DNA of the CDR3 is TGTGCCAGCAGTAGACAGGGGGCGAACACCGGGGAGCTGTTTTTT.

The chain is built from TRBV6-1 and TRBJ2-5, with D perhaps TRBD1 or TRBD2 (6 bases each). The CDR3 totals 15 residues. Trimming removed 3 bases at V and 5 bases at J, with 16 bases between. Germline V gives CDR1 MNHNS, CDR2 SASEGT. The CDR3 reads CASSDMGGAGETQYF. The CDR3 DNA sequence: TGTGCCAGCAGTGACATGGGGGGCGCAGGGGAGACCCAGTACTTC.

This chain uses TRBV5-1 with TRBJ2-7; TRBD2 agrees at 11 bases. Germline V lookup: CDR1 SGHRS, CDR2 YFSETQ. There are 14 residues in the CDR3. The trim removed 4 bases at V and 2 bases at J, leaving 2 bases unmatched. CDR3 nucleotide sequence: TGCGCCAGCAGCCTGACTAGCGGGGCCTACGAGCAGTACTTC. Its translation is CASSLTSGAYEQYF.

CDR3 coding DNA: TGCGCCAGCAGCCAAGTGCCGGGACGGCTCGAGAATGAGCAGTTCTTC. It codes for CASSQVPGRLENEQFF. The chain employs TRBV4-1 and TRBJ2-1; D tentatively reads TRBD1 or TRBD2 (5 bases each). Germline CDR1 MGHRA, CDR2 YSYEKL. The CDR3 length is 16 residues. Trimming shortened V by 1 base and J by 7 bases, and 17 bases separated the two germline ends.

J is TRBJ1-1 and V is TRBV20-1, with D perhaps matching TRBD1 (5 bases). V was trimmed by 7 bases and J by 4 bases, leaving 10 bases between them. Germline V gene lookup returns CDR1 DFQATT and CDR2 SNEGSKA (reference sequence). CDR3 length: 11 residues. The CDR3 here is CSERGGTEAFF. The CDR3 DNA is TGCAGTGAAAGGGGAGGCACTGAAGCTTTCTTT.

The chain couples TRBV11-2 to TRBJ2-1; 7 bases are shared with TRBD1. The germline CDR1 and CDR2 sequences are SGHAT and FQNNGV. The trim removed 5 bases at V and 4 bases at J, leaving 11 bases unmatched. There are 16 residues in the CDR3. The CDR3 bases are TGTGCCAGCAGCATTGGACAGGTACAGGTGTACAATGAGCAGTTCTTC. Translating it yields CASSIGQVQVYNEQFF.

This clone was seen only once. CDR3 residues: CASSPSSETQYF. CDR3 nucleotide sequence: TGTGCCAGCAGCCCCTCGTCGGAGACCCAGTACTTC. The rearrangement links TRBV4-2 to TRBJ2-5; D remains ambiguous. The V gene lost 4 bases and the J gene lost 5 bases, with 8 bases spanning the gap. CDR3 size: 12 residues. CDR1 and CDR2 (germline): LGHNA, YNFKEQ.

The V gene is TRBV2, the J gene TRBJ2-7; 8 positions match TRBD2. After removal of 2 bases from V and 6 bases from J, the junction contained 6 bases not matched to a gene. Germline assignment: CDR1 SNHLY and CDR2 FYNNEI. The CDR3 consists of 14 residues. DNA of the CDR3: TGTGCCAGCAGTGAAACGGGGGGGTCAGGCGAGCAGTACTTC. It is translated as CASSETGGSGEQYF.

J is TRBJ1-1 and V is TRBV5-1; no clear D gene. The ends were cut back, 5 bases at V and 4 bases at J, with 21 bases in the middle. The germline gives CDR1 SGHRS, CDR2 YFSETQ. The CDR3 consists of 16 residues. As DNA, the CDR3 is TGCGCCAGCAGGTTTTCGGTGGCGTACCGGGCCACTGAAGCTTTCTTT. Amino acid sequence: CASRFSVAYRATEAFF.

This chain joins TRBV16 and TRBJ1-2; D unclear. This CDR3 is 15 amino acids long. The V gene's germline CDR1 is KGHSY and CDR2 FQNENV. V was trimmed by 3 bases and J by 3 bases, leaving 14 bases between them. CDR3 nucleotide sequence: TGTGCCAGCAGCCACCGGGGAGGGAAGGACTATGGCTACACCTTC. This translates into CASSHRGGKDYGYTF.

This chain uses TRBV11-2 with TRBJ1-5, with D hard to call. The V gene's germline CDR1 is SGHAT and CDR2 FQNNGV. The CDR3 extends over 13 amino acids. The germline V and J ends were trimmed by 1 base and 0 bases, with 1 base remaining between them. The CDR3 DNA sequence: TGTGCCAGCAGCTTAGGTAGCAATCAGCCCCAGCATTTT. Its translation: CASSLGSNQPQHF. Together with reference TRBV11-2 and TRBJ1-5, the CDR3 gives the full variable domain: EAGVAQSPRYKIIEKRQSVAFWCNPISGHATLYWYQQILGQGPKLLIQFQNNGVVDDSQLPKDRFSAERLKGVDSTLKIQPAKLEDSAVYLCASSLGSNQPQHFGDGTRLSIL.

The chain links TRBV11-2 to TRBJ1-5; perhaps TRBD1 as D (6 bases). CDR3 length equals 14 residues. V shed 1 base and J shed 9 bases, with 13 bases lying between them. From germline, CDR1 is SGHAT and CDR2 FQNNGV. CDR3 coding DNA: TGTGCCAGCAGCTTAGTAGGGCCGGGGGCGCCCCAGCATTTT. Its translation: CASSLVGPGAPQHF.

The chain carries TRBV5-1 and TRBJ1-2, with D possibly being TRBD1 (5 bases). Germline V gives CDR1 SGHRS, CDR2 YFSETQ. The CDR3 has 13 amino acids. V gave up 3 bases and J gave up 4 bases, with 10 bases separating them. CDR3 region: CASSYDSSYGYTF. Written as DNA, the CDR3 is TGCGCCAGCAGCTACGACAGCTCCTATGGCTACACCTTC.

The chain has TRBV18 and TRBJ2-3, with 7 bases identical to TRBD2. The trim removed 5 bases at V and 0 bases at J, leaving 8 bases unmatched. The CDR3 contains 16 residues. Germline CDR1 and CDR2: KGHSH and LQKENI. CDR3 sequence: CASSNIAGPSTDTQYF. For the CDR3, the DNA is TGTGCCAGCTCAAACATAGCGGGTCCTAGCACAGATACGCAGTATTTT.

This clone was detected only once. The chain recombines TRBV24-1 with TRBJ2-2; tentatively, D is TRBD2 (6 bases). V shed 4 bases and J shed 4 bases, with 12 bases lying between them. Germline CDR1 is KGHDR and CDR2 is SFDVKD. The CDR3 covers 15 residues. CDR3 in amino acids: CATSDVGGGTGELFF. The CDR3 DNA reads as TGTGCCACCAGTGACGTCGGGGGAGGCACCGGGGAGCTGTTTTTT.

This rearrangement joins TRBV11-2 to TRBJ2-2; D may be TRBD1 (6 bases). V was clipped by 6 bases and J by 3 bases, with 11 bases between them. This CDR3 has 14 residues. CDR1 SGHAT and CDR2 FQNNGV come from the germline V gene. CDR3 protein: CASRLTGYTGELFF. CDR3 DNA: TGTGCCAGCAGGCTAACAGGGTACACCGGGGAGCTGTTTTTT. The variable domain in full, with the rest retrieved from reference TRBV11-2 and TRBJ2-2, is EAGVAQSPRYKIIEKRQSVAFWCNPISGHATLYWYQQILGQGPKLLIQFQNNGVVDDSQLPKDRFSAERLKGVDSTLKIQPAKLEDSAVYLCASRLTGYTGELFFGEGSRLTVL.

This chain joins TRBV29-1 and TRBJ1-2; D possibly corresponds to TRBD1 (5 bases). Trimming cost V 4 bases and J 0 bases, with 15 bases left between them. From germline, CDR1 is SQVTM and CDR2 ANQGSEA. The length of the CDR3 is 15 residues. The CDR3 nucleotides read TGCAGCGTTGCGAGGCAGGGCCGAGCTAACTATGGCTACACCTTC. This sequence encodes CSVARQGRANYGYTF. Full variable domain (remainder filled in from reference TRBV29-1 and TRBJ1-2): SAVISQKPSRDICQRGTSLTIQCQVDSQVTMMFWYRQQPGQSLTLIATANQGSEATYESGFVIDKFPISRPNLTFSTLTVSNMSPEDSSIYLCSVARQGRANYGYTFGSGTRLTVV.